This TCR beta chain appears in the sequencing data of a study of T cell changes during pregnancy in multiple sclerosis (dated by TCRdb to between 2019 and 2020). Background for the entire study: The study examined how the T cell repertoire changed over the course of pregnancy in women with multiple sclerosis.

Note on this clone: The antigen this receptor binds is unknown. Per-nucleotide qualities are absent, and no much larger clonotype sits a single base away.

The library was generated by the immunoSEQ multiplex PCR assay. TCRdb took over this immuneACCESS table, retaining in-frame rearrangements with V and J assigned. Such tables are incomplete; in checked studies, under half of the missing clones stem from an unresolved V gene, and the remainder is unexplained. Present in this sample are tens of thousands of clones, about nine tenths of which were seen just once. Almost 4.5% of the sample is taken by the ten largest. The sample here was peripheral blood, taken in the second trimester of pregnancy. This TCR derives from a female donor in good health, enrolled as a control in a pregnancy study.

The nucleotide sequence is TGTGCCAGCGAGGGGCGCGACAGGCCTAACTATGGCTACACCTTC. Translation gives CASEGRDRPNYGYTF. The rearrangement joined TRBV25-1 to TRBJ1-2; TRBD1 is possibly the D segment (6 matching bases). At the junction V is shortened by 8 bases and J by 0 bases, with 16 bases in between. From a lookup of the germline V gene, CDR1 and CDR2 are MGHDK and SYGVNS. The CDR3, cysteine through phenylalanine, is 15 amino acids long. Of all the DNA, just the CDR3 is kept, 45 bases in frame from base 1.